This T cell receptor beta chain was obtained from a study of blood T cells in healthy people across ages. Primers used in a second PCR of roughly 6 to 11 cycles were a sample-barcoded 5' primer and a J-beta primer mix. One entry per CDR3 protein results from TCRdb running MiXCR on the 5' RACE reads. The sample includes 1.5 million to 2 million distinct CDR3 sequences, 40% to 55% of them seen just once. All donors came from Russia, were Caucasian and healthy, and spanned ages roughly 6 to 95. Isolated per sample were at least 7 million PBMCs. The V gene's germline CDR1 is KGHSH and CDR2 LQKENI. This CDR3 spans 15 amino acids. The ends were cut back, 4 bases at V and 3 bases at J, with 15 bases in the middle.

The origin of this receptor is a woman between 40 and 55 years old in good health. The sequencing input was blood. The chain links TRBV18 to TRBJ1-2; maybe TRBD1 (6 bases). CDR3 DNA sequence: TGTGCCAGCTCACACTACTTGGAGGGGGACTATGGCTACACCTTC. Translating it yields CASSHYLEGDYGYTF.